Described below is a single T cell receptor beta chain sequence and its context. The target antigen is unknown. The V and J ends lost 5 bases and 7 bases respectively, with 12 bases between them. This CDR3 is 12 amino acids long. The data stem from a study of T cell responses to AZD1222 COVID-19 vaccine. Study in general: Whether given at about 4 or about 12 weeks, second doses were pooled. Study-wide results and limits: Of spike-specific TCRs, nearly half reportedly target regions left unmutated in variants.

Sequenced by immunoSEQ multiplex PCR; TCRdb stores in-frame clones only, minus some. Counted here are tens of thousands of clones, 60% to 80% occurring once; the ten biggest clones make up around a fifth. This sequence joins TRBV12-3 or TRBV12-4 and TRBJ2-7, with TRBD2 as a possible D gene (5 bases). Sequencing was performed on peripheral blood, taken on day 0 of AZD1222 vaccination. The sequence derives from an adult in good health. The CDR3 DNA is TGTGCCAGCAGTGACCCCCCGGGAGAGCAGTACTTC. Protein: CASSDPPGEQYF.